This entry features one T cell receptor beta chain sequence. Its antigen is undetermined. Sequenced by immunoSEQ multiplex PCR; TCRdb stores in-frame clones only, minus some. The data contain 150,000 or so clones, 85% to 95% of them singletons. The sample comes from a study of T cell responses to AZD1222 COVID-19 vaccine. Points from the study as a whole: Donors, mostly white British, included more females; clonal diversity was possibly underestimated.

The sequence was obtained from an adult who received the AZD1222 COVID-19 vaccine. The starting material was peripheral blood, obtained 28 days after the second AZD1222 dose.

The DNA of the CDR3 is TGTGCCAGCAGTACTCCGGGGGTAGGGGGCACAGATACGCAGTATTTT. Residues: CASSTPGVGGTDTQYF. The V call is TRBV28, the J call TRBJ2-3, with D maybe TRBD2 (6 bases). Trimming pared 5 bases from V and 1 base from J, leaving 16 bases between. This CDR3 has 16 residues. Germline V gene lookup returns CDR1 MDHEN and CDR2 SYDVKM.